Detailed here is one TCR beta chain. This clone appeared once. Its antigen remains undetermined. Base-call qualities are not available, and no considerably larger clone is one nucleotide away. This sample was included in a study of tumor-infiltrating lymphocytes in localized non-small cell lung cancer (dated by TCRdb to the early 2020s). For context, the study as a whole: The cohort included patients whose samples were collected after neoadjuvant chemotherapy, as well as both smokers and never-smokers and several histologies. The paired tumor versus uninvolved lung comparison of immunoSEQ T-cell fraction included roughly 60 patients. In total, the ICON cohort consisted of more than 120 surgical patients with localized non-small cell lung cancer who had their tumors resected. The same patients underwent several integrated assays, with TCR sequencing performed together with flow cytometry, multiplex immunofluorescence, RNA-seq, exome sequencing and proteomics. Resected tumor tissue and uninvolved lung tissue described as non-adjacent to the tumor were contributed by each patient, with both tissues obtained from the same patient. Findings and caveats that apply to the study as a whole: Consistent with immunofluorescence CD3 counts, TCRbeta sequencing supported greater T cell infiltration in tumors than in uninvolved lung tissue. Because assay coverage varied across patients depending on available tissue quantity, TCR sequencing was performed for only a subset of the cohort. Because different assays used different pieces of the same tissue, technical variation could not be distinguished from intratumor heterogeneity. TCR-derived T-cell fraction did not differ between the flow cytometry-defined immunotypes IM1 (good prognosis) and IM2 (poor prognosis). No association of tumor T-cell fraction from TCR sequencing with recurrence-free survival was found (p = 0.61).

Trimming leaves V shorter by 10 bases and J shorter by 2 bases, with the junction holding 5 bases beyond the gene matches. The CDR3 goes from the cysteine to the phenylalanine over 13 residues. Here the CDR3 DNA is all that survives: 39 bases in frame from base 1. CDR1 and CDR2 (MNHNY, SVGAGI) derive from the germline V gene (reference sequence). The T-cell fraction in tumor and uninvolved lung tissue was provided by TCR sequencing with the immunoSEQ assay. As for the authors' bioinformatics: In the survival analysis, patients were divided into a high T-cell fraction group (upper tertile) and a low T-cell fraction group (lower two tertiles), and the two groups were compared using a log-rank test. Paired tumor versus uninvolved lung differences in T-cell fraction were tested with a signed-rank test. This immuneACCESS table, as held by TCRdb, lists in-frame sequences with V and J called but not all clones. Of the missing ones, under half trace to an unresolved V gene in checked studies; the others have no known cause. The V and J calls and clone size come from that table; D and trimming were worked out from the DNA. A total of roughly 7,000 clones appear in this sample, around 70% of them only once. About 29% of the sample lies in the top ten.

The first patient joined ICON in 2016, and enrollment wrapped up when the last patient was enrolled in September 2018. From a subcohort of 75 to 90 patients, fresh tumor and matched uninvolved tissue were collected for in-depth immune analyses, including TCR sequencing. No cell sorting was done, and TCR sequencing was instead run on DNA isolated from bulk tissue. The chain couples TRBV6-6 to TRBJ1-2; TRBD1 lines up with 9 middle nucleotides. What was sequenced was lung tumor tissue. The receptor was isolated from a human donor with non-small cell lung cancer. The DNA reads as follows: TGTGCCACCTCAGGGACAGGGAACTATGGCTACACCTTC. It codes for CATSGTGNYGYTF.